The entry below gives a single TCR beta chain sequence along with its context. Seattle's cohort entered during active infection and was followed longitudinally. This record belongs to a study of blood T cell repertoires in COVID-19. Across the study: Italy, Spain and the United States were the sources of the convalescent and acute COVID-19 samples. PBMCs, B-cell-depleted T cells, or T cells were the source of the cDNA or gDNA that made up the material.

The repertoire was sequenced with immunoSEQ multiplex PCR; TCRdb's copy has only in-frame clones and lacks some. Of approximately 45,000 clones detected, around 86% appear once; the ten largest clones hold over 2%. This CDR3 has 11 residues. The V end lost 7 bases, the J end lost 5 bases, and 8 bases lay between the germline ends. Germline V gene data show CDR1 as LNHDA and CDR2 as SQIVND (reference sequence). The specimen sequenced was peripheral blood. The V gene is TRBV19, the J gene TRBJ1-1; D remains unclear. The clonotype was recovered from a woman older than 75 with COVID-19, enrolled during active disease. CDR3 DNA sequence: TGTGCCAGTAAATACGGGACTGAAGCTTTCTTT. This codes for CASKYGTEAFF.